This TCR beta chain was sequenced for a study of Ad26.COV2.S vaccination and SARS-CoV-2 variants. Across the study: A participant enrolled in the COV1001 Ad26.COV2.S trial arm provided the sample.

Of note for this clone: Its specificity is not known.

The CDR3 runs to 12 residues. Germline V gene data show CDR1 as SEHNR and CDR2 as FQNEAQ (reference sequence). Trimming removed 5 bases at V and 4 bases at J, with 6 bases between. Broader study findings: Recipients of either vaccine or placebo displayed similar breadth of non-spike TCRs. There was a possibility that the TCR breadth and depth analyses underestimated total T cell responses.

Documented treatment: 15 to 20 received Ad26.COV2.S at low or high dose, single or two shots; several received placebo; per-sample allocation not given. The samples date from day 63 after the first vaccine or placebo injection. Assay: immunoSEQ multiplex PCR; the TCRdb copy retains only in-frame clones and omits some. This sample has about 680,000 clones, with 89% found just once. The TCR sequence derives from a person between 18 and 65 years old who received the Ad26.COV2.S COVID-19 vaccine or a placebo. The V call is TRBV7-9, the J call TRBJ2-1; D gene ambiguous. The sequenced sample was peripheral blood, obtained in a trial of Ad26.COV2.S vaccine versus placebo. CDR3 nucleotide sequence: TGTGCCAGCAGCCCCGCTTACAATGAGCAGTTCTTC. Translation: CASSPAYNEQFF. The full variable domain, with the rest looked up from reference TRBV7-9 and TRBJ2-1, is DTGVSQNPRHKITKRGQNVTFRCDPISEHNRLYWYRQTLGQGPEFLTYFQNEAQLEKSRLLSDRFSAERPKGSFSTLEIQRTEQGDSAMYLCASSPAYNEQFFGPGTRLTVL.